What follows describes a single TCR beta chain. Its target is not known. The same CDR3 arises from other DNA sequences in this sample as well. Measured with immunoSEQ multiplex PCR; TCRdb has only the in-frame clones, and not every one. Of about 270,000 clones in the sample, 94% were seen once. Pooled in the analysis were second doses at about 4 or about 12 weeks. The CDR3 covers 14 residues. The V gene's germline CDR1 is KGHSH and CDR2 LQKENI. V was clipped by 6 bases and J by 1 base; unmatched bases: 4. The data stem from a study of T cell responses to AZD1222 COVID-19 vaccine. Findings and caveats of the study: Most donors were white British and more were female, and clonal diversity was possibly underestimated. Of spike-specific TCRs, nearly half reportedly target regions left unmutated in variants. Only after the peak T cell response were repertoires sampled.

This TCR was sampled from an adult who received the AZD1222 COVID-19 vaccine. The V and J genes are TRBV18 and TRBJ2-7; 9 bases agree with TRBD1. Sample: peripheral blood, taken 28 days after the second AZD1222 dose. In DNA, the CDR3 is TGTGCCAGCTCCCCCGGGACAGGGTCCTACGAGCAGTACTTC. It specifies CASSPGTGSYEQYF.